One sample yielded the 15 T cell receptor beta chains listed below, sequenced in a study of T cell responses to AZD1222 COVID-19 vaccine. Sequencing was performed with immunoSEQ multiplex PCR; in TCRdb, only in-frame clones are kept and a portion is missing. The sample has more than 95,000 clones, around nine tenths seen once. This sample comprised peripheral blood, obtained on day 0 of AZD1222 vaccination. The source of these receptors is an adult in good health.

In its sample, this clone was seen a few times. As DNA, the CDR3 is TGTGCCGCGGCCAGACGAGCCCAGGGGGCGGGTGAAAAACTGTTTTTT. Protein sequence: CAAARRAQGAGEKLFF. The chain has TRBV15 and TRBJ1-4; 8 bases match TRBD1. V lost 11 bases and J lost 7; bases outside the gene matches: 18. The CDR3 is 16 amino acids. Germline-derived CDR1 and CDR2 are LNHNV and YYDKDF (reference sequence).

CDR3 in DNA: TGTGCCAGCACAGCGGGAGGGTATTTGGGCGAGCAGTACTTC. Encoded protein: CASTAGGYLGEQYF. The chain combines TRBV28 with TRBJ2-7; 10 bases fit TRBD2. V shed 7 bases, J shed 6 bases, and the junction held 9 bases outside the gene matches. The CDR3 length is 14 residues. CDR1 MDHEN and CDR2 SYDVKM come from the germline V gene.

This clone was picked up a small number of times. The chain joins TRBV4-1 to TRBJ2-5; no reliable D call. Trimming left V 4 bases short and J 2 bases short, with 8 bases between. CDR1 is MGHRA, CDR2 YSYEKL, per germline. The CDR3 has 13 residues. The CDR3, as DNA: TGCGCCAGCAGCCCTTCGGAACAAGAGACCCAGTACTTC. It is translated as CASSPSEQETQYF.

The chain is built from TRBV28 and TRBJ1-3, with a weak D call TRBD1 (5 bases). The CDR3 length is 13 residues. V dropped 11 bases and J dropped 1 base, with 12 bases sitting between them. Looked up from germline, CDR1 is MDHEN and CDR2 is SYDVKM. The chain's CDR3 is CAGGSGSGNTIYF. CDR3 in DNA: TGTGCCGGGGGGAGCGGGTCTGGAAACACCATATATTTT.

The chain uses TRBV19 and TRBJ1-5, with D possibly TRBD1 on 6 matching bases. Germline V lookup: CDR1 LNHDA, CDR2 SQIVND (reference sequence). This CDR3 is built from 16 residues. The ends were cut back, 5 bases at V and 0 bases at J, with 14 bases in the middle. The CDR3 nucleotides are TGTGCCAGTAGTCCCCTAACAGGGAATAGCAATCAGCCCCAGCATTTT. Translation: CASSPLTGNSNQPQHF.

The genes are TRBV27 and TRBJ2-5; TRBD2 is a possible D gene (6 bases). The CDR3 is made up of 15 amino acids. Germline assignment: CDR1 MNHEY and CDR2 SMNVEV (reference sequence). The V and J ends lost 0 bases and 1 base respectively, with 9 bases between them. CDR3: CASSLSGLLQETQYF. The CDR3 DNA sequence: TGTGCCAGCAGTTTATCGGGACTTCTCCAAGAGACCCAGTACTTC.

The chain joins TRBV30 to TRBJ2-2; 14 bases align to TRBD2. Germline CDR1 GTSNPN, CDR2 SVGIG (reference sequence). The CDR3 sequence is 18 residues long. J gave up 0 bases and V 3 bases, and 6 bases lay outside the gene matches. The CDR3 loop is CAWRERGLAGANTGELFF. DNA of the CDR3: TGTGCCTGGAGGGAGCGGGGACTAGCGGGAGCGAACACCGGGGAGCTGTTTTTT.

This clone has just a few counts. This chain connects TRBV11-3 to TRBJ1-2; no clear D gene. The germline V gene has CDR1 SGHNT and CDR2 YENEEA. Trimming stripped 0 bases from V and 4 bases from J, with 3 bases between. The CDR3 runs to 12 residues. CDR3 residues: CASSLDGYGYTF. The DNA of the CDR3 is TGTGCCAGCAGCTTAGACGGCTATGGCTACACCTTC.

In DNA, the CDR3 is TGTGCCAGCAGTTACGGTCGCAGCTCGGATGGCTACACCTTC. This gives the protein CASSYGRSSDGYTF. V is TRBV6-2 or TRBV6-3 and J is TRBJ1-2; D not resolved. V lost 2 bases, J lost 6 bases, and 13 bases lay in between. The CDR3 consists of 14 residues. Germline lookup yields CDR1 MNHEY and CDR2 SVGEGT.

V gene TRBV2 combines with J gene TRBJ2-4; TRBD1 matches at 8 bases. Germline CDR1 and CDR2: SNHLY and FYNNEI. The CDR3 has 15 residues. The junction had 11 bases not matched to a gene; V was cut back by 7 bases and J by 6 bases. CDR3 DNA sequence: TGTGCCAGCATCGAAGGACAGGGTGGGAGAAACATTCAGTACTTC. It codes for CASIEGQGGRNIQYF.

The CDR3 loop is CASSSGGATDTQYF. For the CDR3, the DNA is TGTGCCAGCAGTAGCGGGGGGGCCACAGATACGCAGTATTTT. The V and J genes are TRBV11-3 and TRBJ2-3; 11 nucleotides line up with TRBD2. This CDR3 has 14 residues. Germline V gives CDR1 SGHNT, CDR2 YENEEA. V dropped 6 bases and J dropped 2; count of bases not matched to a gene: 1.

V and J are TRBV5-6 and TRBJ2-1; D gene uncertain. The CDR3 extends over 12 amino acids. Germline CDR1 reads SGHDT; CDR2 reads YYEEEE. Trimming removed 6 bases from V and 0 bases from J, with 4 bases in between. CDR3 protein: CASTNSYNEQFF. CDR3 nucleotide sequence: TGTGCCAGCACCAACTCCTACAATGAGCAGTTCTTC.

The chain carries TRBV10-3 and TRBJ2-7; the D gene could be TRBD1 or TRBD2 (5 bases each). Germline assignment: CDR1 ENHRY and CDR2 SYGVKD. There are 16 residues in the CDR3. With 5 bases removed from V and 0 bases from J, the gap between germline ends came to 17 bases. The CDR3 reads CAISSTGTLSSYEQYF. CDR3 sequence (DNA): TGTGCCATCAGTTCGACCGGGACCCTGAGCTCCTACGAGCAGTACTTC.

This sequence joins TRBV28 and TRBJ1-6; D possibly corresponds to TRBD1 (5 bases). Per germline, CDR1 MDHEN and CDR2 SYDVKM. The CDR3 totals 15 residues. V was shortened by 7 bases and J by 4 bases, with 14 bases between the two germline ends. CDR3 bases: TGTGCCAGCACCAAAACTAGGGGTTATAATTCACCCCTCCACTTT. Encoded protein: CASTKTRGYNSPLHF.

The chain is built from TRBV5-8 and TRBJ2-5, with D perhaps given as TRBD1 or TRBD2 (5 bases each). V lost 3 bases to trimming and J lost 5 bases, with 20 bases between them. Germline-derived CDR1 and CDR2 are SGHTS and YDEGEE. The CDR3 has 16 residues. CDR3 in DNA: TGTGCCAGCAGCTCCCAGAGGGTCCAGGGCGGGGAGACCCAGTACTTC. Encoded protein: CASSSQRVQGGETQYF.